Below are 5 T cell receptor beta chains sequenced from a single sample in a study of OX40 agonist ivuxolimab in advanced cancers. Assay: immunoSEQ multiplex PCR; the TCRdb copy retains only in-frame clones and omits some. The data show around 76,000 clones, roughly 85% seen once. The sequencing here drew on CD4+ or CD8+ T cells sorted from blood, taken in a trial of the OX40 agonist ivuxolimab. The receptors come from an adult with an advanced solid tumor such as melanoma, head and neck, liver or kidney cancer.

The rearrangement links TRBV29-1 to TRBJ1-4, with a weak D call TRBD1 (5 bases). V was clipped by 7 bases and J by 7 bases, with 19 bases between them. Looked up from germline, CDR1 is SQVTM and CDR2 is ANQGSEA. The CDR3 runs to 14 residues. CDR3 sequence: CSGKDQGYSEKLFF. The DNA for the CDR3 is TGCAGCGGTAAAGACCAGGGTTACAGTGAAAAACTGTTTTTT.

The gene calls are TRBV7-3 and TRBJ2-1; D uncertain. V was pared by 2 bases and J by 4 bases, with 9 bases between. The CDR3 sequence is 14 residues long. Per germline, CDR1 SGHTA and CDR2 FQGTGA. In DNA, the CDR3 is TGTGCCAGCAGCTTAGGCCAAGCGTACAATGAGCAGTTCTTC. Translation gives CASSLGQAYNEQFF.

This rearrangement joins TRBV5-6 to TRBJ1-6, with TRBD1 matching over 7 bases. The CDR3 consists of 14 residues. Trimming cost V 4 bases and J 7 bases; bases outside gene matches: 5. From germline, CDR1 is SGHDT and CDR2 YYEEEE. This CDR3 reads CASSVTGSNSPLHF. DNA of the CDR3: TGTGCCAGCAGCGTGACAGGGTCGAATTCACCCCTCCACTTT.

This sequence joins TRBV2 and TRBJ2-1; 9 nucleotides align to TRBD1. Germline V gene sequence: CDR1 SNHLY, CDR2 FYNNEI. Trimming at V came to 6 bases and at J to 7 bases, leaving 7 bases not matched to a gene. The CDR3 is made up of 14 amino acids. CDR3 sequence (DNA): TGTGCCAGCAGAGGACACAGGGGGCGGAATGAGCAGTTCTTC. It translates to CASRGHRGRNEQFF.

This chain joins TRBV6-1 and TRBJ1-5, with 7 bases lining up with TRBD1. Germline values: CDR1 MNHNS, CDR2 SASEGT. Trimming at V came to 4 bases and at J to 7 bases, leaving 10 bases not matched to a gene. This CDR3 spans 15 amino acids. The CDR3 region is CASSGLDRAGQPQHF. CDR3 coding DNA: TGTGCCAGCAGTGGTCTAGACAGGGCTGGGCAGCCCCAGCATTTT.